A single sample is the source of the 2 T cell receptor beta chains below, sequenced in a study of T cell repertoires in cytomegalovirus infection. Which antigens these TCRs recognize remains unknown. TCRdb reprocessed the reads with MiXCR, giving one entry per CDR3 protein. The sample has around 100,000 distinct CDR3 sequences, around 9.1% seen once. The sequencing input was PBMCs, sequenced either directly or after in vitro stimulation (not recorded which). These TCRs come from a human donor in good health (CMV status not recorded). Some clones in this sample may be carry-over from other donors' samples.

The chain recombines TRBV7-9 with TRBJ1-2; D uncertain. Germline V gene lookup returns CDR1 SEHNR and CDR2 FQNEAQ (reference sequence). The CDR3 spans 15 residues. V was shortened by 5 bases and J by 2 bases, with 15 bases between the two germline ends. CDR3 loop: CASSPGVLQNYGYTF. As DNA, the CDR3 is TGTGCCAGCAGCCCTGGGGTTCTTCAGAACTATGGCTACACCTTC.

This clonotype was recorded at least ten times. V usage is TRBV7-2 and J usage is TRBJ2-7; 7 positions match TRBD1. V trimming: 6 bases; J trimming: 5 bases; junction bases outside the gene matches: 7. The CDR3 is made up of 13 amino acids. Looked up from germline, CDR1 is SGHTA and CDR2 is FQGNSA. CDR3 region: CASRLDRDHEQYF. Here the CDR3 DNA reads TGTGCCAGCAGACTAGACAGGGACCACGAGCAGTACTTC.